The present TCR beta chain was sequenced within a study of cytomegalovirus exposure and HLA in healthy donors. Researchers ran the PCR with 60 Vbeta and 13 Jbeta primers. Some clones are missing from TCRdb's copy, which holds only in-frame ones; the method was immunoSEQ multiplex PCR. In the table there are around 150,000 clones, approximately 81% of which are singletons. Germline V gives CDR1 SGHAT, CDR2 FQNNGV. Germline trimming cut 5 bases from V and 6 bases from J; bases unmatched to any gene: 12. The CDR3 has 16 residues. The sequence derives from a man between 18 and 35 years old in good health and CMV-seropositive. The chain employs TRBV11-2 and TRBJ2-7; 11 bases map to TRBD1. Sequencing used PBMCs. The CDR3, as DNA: TGTGCCAGCAGCAAAACCTCCGGGACAGGGGGTGCCGAGCAGTACTTC. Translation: CASSKTSGTGGAEQYF.